This TCR beta chain originates from a study of cytomegalovirus exposure and HLA in healthy donors (TCRdb year 2017). About the study as a whole: According to an earlier analysis of 550 to 750 of the donors, about 180 million T cells yielded 100 million or so unique TCR beta sequences and around 300 Gb of sequence data. An early release covering about 600 HLA-typed donors comprised about 310 gigabases of sequencing data and approximately 85 million unique TCR sequences. Of the 350 to 400 genotyped donors, approximately 82% fell in the genetic ancestry cluster associated with self-reported Caucasian donors. The study aimed to test whether signatures of past pathogen exposure could be identified by cataloging public T cell receptors. The T cell repertoires of roughly 660 subjects were profiled by immunosequencing and related to cytomegalovirus serostatus. Besides the first cohort of approximately 710 subjects, a separate validation cohort made up of some 110 different subjects was used. To predict cytomegalovirus infection status, the study brought together high-throughput TCR immunosequencing, statistical association of individual TCRs with disease status, and machine learning. To study patterns of TCR occurrence, a later analysis re-analyzed previously published TCR beta repertoires from several hundred donors and added high-resolution HLA genotyping. The later analysis used no new phenotypic data to find candidate immune exposures, relying instead on TCR beta sequences and their occurrence across donors. To decide whether each TCR beta V gene segment behaved as functional or pseudogenic, an earlier analysis of 587 of the donors relied on high-throughput TCR beta sequencing. Alongside the repertoire data, information on donor age, sex, ethnicity and CMV serostatus was compiled. In a later genetic analysis, genome-wide SNP genotypes for about 65% of the 666 donors were used, and that subset was treated as a discovery cohort. Every repertoire in the discovery cohort had been generated on one and the same sequencing platform. Both class I and class II loci were covered by HLA typing, at four-digit resolution. Typing coverage varied by locus: 629-630 donors for A, B, C, DRB1 and DQB1; 500 to 550 for DQA1; more than 600 for DPA1; 450 to 480 for DPB1. Five DR-DQ haplotypes were treated as single units for association and clustering because of strong linkage in the cohort. On average, around 240,000 unique TCR beta nucleotide sequences were sequenced per donor among 398 genotyped donors of the cohort, with approximately 18% of those sequences being non-productive. Overall study outcomes, separate from this receptor: The authors suggested that the approach could potentially be generalized to other disease states and immunological phenotypes. A later genetic analysis associated a missense DCLRE1C variant with V-gene and J-gene trimming of TCR beta chains, and an independent cohort replicated the association. In a later analysis, the rate of TCR association differed among HLA loci, with DRB1 alleles having the most associated TCRs and HLA-C alleles having the fewest. A later analysis associated 15,000 to 20,000 TCR beta sequences with specific HLA alleles at a false discovery rate of 0.05. Because HLA typing was missing for some donors at each locus, association tests included only the typed subset. An earlier analysis of several hundred of the donors showed that most TCR beta V segments appeared in productive rearrangements either about 90% or about 30% of the time, which broadly matched IMGT annotations. In a later analysis, HLA-associated TCR beta chains showed more clonal expansion and lower generation probabilities than non-associated chains that were equally common. In the study, approximately 160 TCR beta chains were listed as associated with cytomegalovirus. Compared with the approximately 700-donor mean, donors in an Asian-associated ancestry cluster had fewer N-insertions in productive TCRs, according to a later genetic analysis. A further reported finding was that TCR beta sequences accurately predicted the HLA-A and HLA-B alleles for most subjects in the first cohort. The 87-base-pair reads could not distinguish some IMGT-functional V segments, including TRBV6-2 and TRBV6-3, so those segments were excluded. A later analysis reported that several top co-occurrence clusters appeared linked to parvovirus B19, influenza, CMV and Epstein-Barr virus. This cohort had only TCR beta chains sequenced, and the lack of alpha or paired-chain data limited which features could be detected. In vitro tests confirmed that a few of the cytomegalovirus-associated TCR beta chains recognize cytomegalovirus antigens. Most TCR sequences were seen in very few donors, while some public TCRs were found in many individuals. According to a later analysis, most CMV-associated TCR beta chains appeared to be HLA-restricted, and the HLA associations seemed to be driven largely by CMV exposure. Because counts were too low, seventeen rarely observed V segments, including chromosome 9 orphons, were left out of the earlier analysis of 587 of the donors. Cytomegalovirus status was reported to be diagnosed by the classifier with high specificity and sensitivity in both the original and validation cohorts. When HLA alleles, especially DR and DQ, strongly co-occurred, attributing TCR associations to individual alleles was difficult. The sequencing pipeline was judged likely to have produced a cluster of highly shared sequence variants as a technical artifact. Presence/absence analyses assumed roughly uniform sequencing depth across donors, an assumption that may not hold. Correlated functional status among segregating V segments might be attributable to linkage disequilibrium, but an unknown experimental factor could not be ruled out. CMV serostatus was the only immune exposure information available for the cohort.

From the cysteine up to the phenylalanine, the CDR3 has a length of 17 residues. The only DNA kept is the CDR3, 51 bases in frame from the first base. V is shortened by 0 bases, J by 0 bases, and the region joining them spans 12 bases. As concerns this clone: Its antigen is not yet known. No per-base quality is available; no much larger clone lies one base away.

The library came from the immunoSEQ multiplex PCR assay. For the multiplex PCR, a mixture combining 60 forward primers for TCR Vbeta segments and 13 reverse primers for TCR Jbeta segments was used. The CDR3 region of rearranged TCR beta genes was amplified from genomic DNA by a multiplex PCR assay. On the Illumina HiSeq System, the amplified TCR beta libraries were sequenced as 87-base-pair reads. Per the source publication's procedure: Across the 500 to 850 repertoires, a later analysis counted tens of millions of unique TCR beta chains, around 10 million of which were shared by at least two donors. A nearest-neighbor algorithm error-corrected the raw reads and collapsed the reads into unique sequences, merging closely related sequences to remove PCR and sequencing errors. To assign V, D and J gene segments, CDR3 sequences were aligned to IMGT reference sequences. For a sequence to be retained, a match of at least six nucleotides was required to both a V gene segment and a J gene segment. A rearrangement counted as productive if the CDR3 had no stop codons and remained in frame with V and J, and every other rearrangement counted as non-productive. Following IMGT convention, CDR3 was defined as the stretch from the second conserved V-encoded cysteine to the conserved J-encoded phenylalanine. In an earlier analysis of roughly 610 of the donors, sequences lacking an unambiguous match to a single V gene segment were excluded. An earlier analysis of 587 of the donors classified V segments as functional when productive rearrangements were above 56.7% and as segregating when the standard deviation between donors was above 5%. To diagnose cytomegalovirus status from the catalog of TCR beta chain sequences, a statistical classification framework was built. In a later analysis, TCR nucleotide sequences were compared against IMGT/GENE-DB human TR gene sequences so that V and J genes could be assigned. Using the TCRdist pipeline, a later analysis assigned CDR3 sequences along with most-parsimonious VDJ recombination scenarios. In a later analysis, each TCR beta chain was defined by its CDR3 amino acid sequence together with its V-gene family, and reads lacking a unique V-gene family were excluded. A later analysis removed 550 to 700 highly shared, low-generation-probability nucleotide sequences to deal with suspected cross-contamination and a sequencing artifact. In a later analysis, a clonal expansion index for each public chain was calculated from normalized within-repertoire ranks of inferred template counts. A later analysis computed generation probabilities with a VDJ recombination model fitted to out-of-frame rearrangements, and checked the results against IGoR. A later analysis scored TCR-TCR, TCR-HLA and TCR-CMV co-occurrence with hypergeometric tests, applying a repertoire-size bias correction to TCR pairs. In a later analysis, false discovery rates were estimated by permuting HLA or CMV assignments 20 times. In a later analysis, co-occurring TCRs were grouped using DBSCAN, and TCRdist sequence similarity was added for clustering within HLA-allele-positive subsets. Co-occurrence clustering excluded repertoires with fewer than 30,000 or more than 120,000 public chains, plus five with anomalous nucleotide sharing. As stored in TCRdb, this immuneACCESS dataset retains in-frame rearrangements with V and J assigned. A fraction of the clones does not appear; measured against another copy, unresolved V genes explain less than half of the discrepancy, and the remainder lacks a known reason. V and J calls and clone size are copied from that table; D and trimming were computed from the DNA. The sample table contains 120,000 to 150,000 clones; only one count was recorded for under 70% of them. The ten largest make up 2.5% to 3.5% of the sample.

The cohort comprised 670 or so healthy bone marrow donors. At the time of sampling, every cohort member was nominally healthy, though immune exposures that went unrecorded were likely present. The donor tested CMV seropositive and was one of the 289 seropositive cohort members. A peripheral blood sample was provided by each donor, and peripheral blood mononuclear cells were used for TCR beta sequencing. The Qiagen DNeasy Blood Extraction Kit was used to extract genomic DNA from the blood cell samples. The rearranged chain carries TRBV23-1 and TRBJ1-3, with no D gene named confidently. TRBV23-1 is recorded as an ORF, its role being uncertain. This clonotype was obtained from a woman in her 30s in good health and CMV-seropositive. The sequenced sample consisted of PBMCs. Read as DNA, the sequence is TGCGCCAGCAGTCAATCGTGGCAGGAACGCTCTGGAAACACCATATATTTT. The encoded protein is CASSQSWQERSGNTIYF.